This passage covers 29 T cell receptor beta chains from one sample sequenced in a study of radiation and T cells in renal cell carcinoma. TCRdb's table, derived via immunoSEQ multiplex PCR, lists solely in-frame clones and lacks some. The data contain approximately 100,000 clones, 86% of them singletons. Time point meaning: baseline pretreatment blood. As to treatment: 15 Gy SBRT to primary tumor, nephrectomy 4 weeks later. The source was blood, collected from a patient whose treatment included radiotherapy and nephrectomy. These receptors were obtained from a man aged 50-59 years with renal cell carcinoma.

The V gene is TRBV2, the J gene TRBJ2-7; D is unclear. Trimming removed 6 bases from V and 0 bases from J, with 9 bases in between. Germline values: CDR1 SNHLY, CDR2 FYNNEI. This CDR3 has 13 residues. As DNA, the CDR3 is TGTGCCAGCAGGGACGCAGGCTCCTACGAGCAGTACTTC. Its translation: CASRDAGSYEQYF.

This chain joins TRBV6-5 and TRBJ2-5; TRBD2 matches at 8 bases. Germline loops: CDR1 MNHEY, CDR2 SVGAGI. Trimming removed 7 bases from V and 4 bases from J; junction bases left unmatched: 8. The CDR3 totals 14 residues. In nucleotides, the CDR3 is TGTGCCAGCACCTTCGGGGGGGGGCGAGAGACCCAGTACTTC. As protein: CASTFGGGRETQYF.

This sequence joins TRBV5-1 and TRBJ1-1; D call uncertain. V lost 1 base to trimming and J lost 0 bases, with 13 bases between them. Germline V CDR1 and CDR2: SGHRS, YFSETQ. The CDR3 is made up of 16 amino acids. CDR3 in amino acids: CASSLFPDLMNTEAFF. DNA of the CDR3: TGCGCCAGCAGCTTGTTCCCAGACCTCATGAACACTGAAGCTTTCTTT.

The DNA of the CDR3 is TGTGCCAGCAGCTTAGGGGAGGGAGTCAACGTCCTGACTTTC. This codes for CASSLGEGVNVLTF. The V gene is TRBV7-9, the J gene TRBJ2-6, with 7 bases lining up with TRBD2. Germline V CDR1 and CDR2: SEHNR, FQNEAQ (reference sequence). This CDR3 has 14 residues. With V trimmed by 1 base and J by 9 bases, 3 bases remained unmatched.

The rearrangement joins TRBV5-1 to TRBJ2-7, with TRBD2 identical over 11 bases. CDR3 length: 15 amino acids. CDR1 SGHRS and CDR2 YFSETQ come from the germline V gene. Trimming at V came to 3 bases and at J to 1 base, leaving 3 bases not matched to a gene. CDR3 sequence reads: CASSSGTSGSYEQYF. As DNA, the CDR3 is TGCGCCAGCAGCTCCGGGACTAGCGGATCCTACGAGCAGTACTTC.

This clone was counted between two and nine times. V and J are TRBV6-8 and TRBJ1-5; no firm D call. CDR3 length equals 8 residues. Germline V lookup: CDR1 MNHGY, CDR2 SAAAGT. The CDR3 is CSTLSQHF. The CDR3 DNA follows: TGTTCCACTTTGTCCCAGCATTTT.

There are a few counts of this clone. The same CDR3 can be traced to other DNA sequences in this sample. V gene TRBV30 combines with J gene TRBJ1-5; perhaps TRBD1 as D (5 bases). Trimming took off 3 bases at V and 2 bases at J, with 11 bases between the two ends. The CDR3 extends over 14 amino acids. In germline, CDR1 is GTSNPN, CDR2 SVGIG (reference sequence). The CDR3 here is CAWSSGRGNQPQHF. CDR3 nucleotide sequence: TGTGCCTGGAGCTCAGGGAGAGGCAATCAGCCCCAGCATTTT.

V gene TRBV27 combines with J gene TRBJ2-7; 8 bases fit TRBD1. Looked up from germline, CDR1 is MNHEY and CDR2 is SMNVEV (reference sequence). V shed 8 bases and J 2 bases; nucleotides not matched to a gene: 11. The CDR3 is 15 amino acids. This CDR3 is CASPDGQGATYEQYF. For the CDR3, the DNA is TGTGCCAGCCCCGACGGTCAGGGGGCCACCTACGAGCAGTACTTC.

The chain recombines TRBV9 with TRBJ2-7; D possibly corresponds to TRBD1 (5 bases). V gave up 3 bases and J gave up 4 bases, with 8 bases separating them. The CDR3 sequence is 12 residues long. Germline CDR1 reads SGDLS; CDR2 reads YYNGEE. In DNA, the CDR3 is TGTGCCAGCAGCGCCCAGGGTTACGAGCAGTACTTC. Translation gives CASSAQGYEQYF.

The rearrangement uses TRBV18 and TRBJ2-1; 8 nucleotides agree with TRBD1. CDR1 and CDR2 (germline): KGHSH, LQKENI. V was pared by 6 bases and J by 10 bases, with 8 bases of the junction left unmatched. The CDR3 runs 13 residues. The CDR3 protein is CASSPDRGREQFF. In DNA form, the CDR3 reads TGTGCCAGCTCGCCTGACAGGGGACGCGAGCAGTTCTTC.

The V and J genes are TRBV6-1 and TRBJ2-7, with unresolved D. Trimming removed 3 bases at V and 1 base at J, with 4 bases between. CDR3 length equals 12 residues. Germline loops: CDR1 MNHNS, CDR2 SASEGT. Written as DNA, the CDR3 is TGTGCCAGCAGTGAGACTTCCTACGAGCAGTACTTC. It is translated as CASSETSYEQYF.

The chain combines TRBV30 with TRBJ1-6; D remains ambiguous. The germline gives CDR1 GTSNPN, CDR2 SVGIG (reference sequence). V lost 7 bases to trimming and J lost 5 bases, with 9 bases between them. The CDR3 totals 12 residues. Here the CDR3 DNA reads TGTGCCTTAGACGGGAATAATTCACCCCTCCACTTT. Amino acid sequence: CALDGNNSPLHF.

The gene calls are TRBV6-6 and TRBJ2-1, with D unresolved. The CDR3 has 13 amino acids. Trimming cost V 2 bases and J 4 bases, with 6 bases left between them. Germline V CDR1 and CDR2: MNHNY, SVGAGI (reference sequence). The CDR3 sequence is CASSYPLYNEQFF. CDR3 bases: TGTGCCAGCAGTTACCCCTTATACAATGAGCAGTTCTTC.

This chain connects TRBV27 to TRBJ2-7; tentatively, D is TRBD1 or TRBD2 (5 bases each). This CDR3 is built from 14 residues. Germline values: CDR1 MNHEY, CDR2 SMNVEV (reference sequence). V was shortened by 6 bases and J by 1 base, with 13 bases between the two germline ends. CDR3 loop: CASRGTDFSYEQYF. Here the CDR3 DNA reads TGTGCCAGCAGGGGGACGGATTTTTCCTACGAGCAGTACTTC.

This chain links TRBV6-5 with TRBJ2-5; D possibly corresponds to TRBD1 (7 bases). V gave up 7 bases and J gave up 5 bases, with 14 bases separating them. Germline-derived CDR1 and CDR2 are MNHEY and SVGAGI. The length of the CDR3 is 13 residues. Here the CDR3 reads CASKGAGTETQYF. The CDR3 bases are TGTGCCAGCAAGGGGGCGGGGACGGAGACCCAGTACTTC.

This clone appeared a few times. This chain links TRBV9 with TRBJ2-1; D may be TRBD1 or TRBD2 (7 bases each). V lost 4 bases and J lost 2, with 13 bases in between. The germline V gene has CDR1 SGDLS and CDR2 YYNGEE. The length of the CDR3 is 15 residues. CDR3 amino acids: CASSPGGETYNEQFF. The DNA of the CDR3 is TGTGCCAGCAGCCCAGGGGGGGAGACCTACAATGAGCAGTTCTTC.

The J gene is TRBJ2-7, the V gene TRBV5-4, with 7 bases that match TRBD2. V gave up 4 bases and J gave up 5 bases; unmatched junction bases: 9. Per germline, CDR1 SGHNT and CDR2 YYREEE (reference sequence). This CDR3 contains 14 residues. CDR3: CASSPRAGSNEQYF. CDR3 DNA: TGTGCCAGCAGCCCCCGAGCGGGGTCTAACGAGCAGTACTTC.

This clone showed up just once. The CDR3 region has the DNA TGCGCCAGCAGCCAAGCGGGTTTGGAGACCCAGTACTTC. Amino acids: CASSQAGLETQYF. The chain has TRBV4-1 and TRBJ2-5; no definite D call. Germline lookup yields CDR1 MGHRA and CDR2 YSYEKL. Trimming pared 1 base from V and 5 bases from J, leaving 8 bases between. This CDR3 region has 13 residues.

The chain recombines TRBV7-2 with TRBJ1-2; 9 positions match TRBD1. V shed 1 base and J 4 bases; nucleotides not matched to a gene: 1. This CDR3 contains 14 residues. CDR1 is SGHTA, CDR2 FQGNSA, per germline. The DNA of the CDR3 is TGTGCCAGCAGCTTAGGGACAGGGGCCTATGGCTACACCTTC. Protein: CASSLGTGAYGYTF.

This clone came up once. The chain recombines TRBV19 with TRBJ1-5; no definite D call. This CDR3 is built from 15 residues. With 5 bases removed from V and 0 bases from J, the gap between germline ends came to 11 bases. Per the germline V gene, CDR1 is LNHDA and CDR2 is SQIVND (reference sequence). CDR3 protein: CASSPRFDSNQPQHF. CDR3 coding DNA: TGTGCCAGTAGTCCGAGATTTGATAGCAATCAGCCCCAGCATTTT.

The chain joins TRBV5-4 to TRBJ2-5; 10 positions agree with TRBD2. V lost 0 bases, J lost 3 bases, and 8 bases stayed unmatched. There are 17 residues in the CDR3. Germline loops: CDR1 SGHNT, CDR2 YYREEE (reference sequence). The DNA of the CDR3 is TGTGCCAGCAGCTTGGGTCTAGCGGGAGTGGGAAAAGAGACCCAGTACTTC. Amino acid sequence: CASSLGLAGVGKETQYF.

This rearrangement joins TRBV15 to TRBJ1-1; possible D gene TRBD1, 6 bases. Germline V gene data show CDR1 as LNHNV and CDR2 as YYDKDF (reference sequence). The V end was cut by 4 bases, the J end by 1 base, with 13 bases between. CDR3 length equals 15 residues. CDR3 sequence reads: CATSTRQAENTEAFF. CDR3 bases: TGTGCCACCAGCACCAGACAGGCCGAGAACACTGAAGCTTTCTTT.

The rearrangement joins TRBV5-4 to TRBJ1-2; D ambiguous. This CDR3 has 15 amino acids. Trimming shortened V by 1 base and J by 1 base, and 11 bases separated the two germline ends. CDR1 SGHNT and CDR2 YYREEE come from the germline V gene (reference sequence). DNA of the CDR3: TGTGCCAGCAGCTTGTCCAGAACCGATAACTATGGCTACACCTTC. Its protein product is CASSLSRTDNYGYTF.

This chain connects TRBV6-5 to TRBJ2-7; 10 positions agree with TRBD1. V was clipped by 4 bases and J by 6 bases; unmatched bases: 6. The germline CDR1 and CDR2 sequences are MNHEY and SVGAGI. This CDR3 is built from 14 residues. CDR3 in amino acids: CASSSGDRGLEQYF. The DNA of the CDR3 is TGTGCCAGCAGTTCAGGGGACAGGGGACTCGAGCAGTACTTC.

The V and J genes are TRBV5-1 and TRBJ2-1; a possible D gene is TRBD2 (6 bases). Germline CDR1 is SGHRS and CDR2 is YFSETQ. The V end was cut by 4 bases, the J end by 4 bases, with 21 bases between. The CDR3 runs 17 residues. The CDR3 here is CASSNNIGGPEYNEQFF. As DNA, the CDR3 is TGCGCCAGCAGCAATAACATTGGAGGGCCGGAATACAATGAGCAGTTCTTC.

The V and J genes are TRBV11-3 and TRBJ2-5, with 9 bases aligning to TRBD2. The CDR3 loop spans 15 amino acids. V lost 5 bases and J lost 4; bases outside the gene matches: 8. Germline V gene data show CDR1 as SGHNT and CDR2 as YENEEA. CDR3 bases: TGTGCCAGCAGCCGGGGGAGCGGGGGGCTAGAGACCCAGTACTTC. Residues: CASSRGSGGLETQYF.

The CDR3 nucleotides are TGTGCCAGCAGCCGAGGACTAGCGGGAGTCGGAGATACGCAGTATTTT. It encodes CASSRGLAGVGDTQYF. V usage is TRBV5-6 and J usage is TRBJ2-3; 13 nucleotides match TRBD2. Per germline, CDR1 SGHDT and CDR2 YYEEEE. The CDR3 is 16 residues long. The J segment lost 5 bases and the V segment lost 4 bases, leaving 7 bases of the junction unmatched.

This clone was counted a single time. V usage is TRBV4-3 and J usage is TRBJ1-1; D gene unclear. The CDR3 runs to 13 residues. Germline V gives CDR1 LGHNA, CDR2 YSLEER. Trimming removed 3 bases at V and 4 bases at J, with 9 bases between. CDR3 in DNA: TGCGCCAGCAGCCACCGCCCGGGCACTGAAGCTTTCTTT. Protein sequence: CASSHRPGTEAFF.

The chain joins TRBV5-1 to TRBJ2-5, with a possible D match to TRBD2 (7 bases). V lost 7 bases, J lost 2 bases, and 18 bases lay in between. This CDR3 spans 15 amino acids. Germline lookup yields CDR1 SGHRS and CDR2 YFSETQ. The CDR3 nucleotides read TGCGCCAGCTGGGATGGGGGGGCCGGACAAGAGACCCAGTACTTC. It is translated as CASWDGGAGQETQYF.